Detailed here is one TCR beta chain. Its antigen has not been determined. Base qualities are not provided; no much larger clone lies one nucleotide away. To prepare the library, the immunoSEQ multiplex PCR assay was applied. The table was pulled from immuneACCESS by TCRdb, which kept in-frame rearrangements only. Such tables lose some clones; where checked, under half of the loss comes from unresolved V genes, and the rest has no known cause. Present in this sample are about 120,000 clones, approximately 90% of which were seen just once. The ten biggest clones cover around 1.2% of the sample. The data were obtained in a study of control samples from healthy donors and cancer patients (dated by TCRdb to the early 2020s). Unmatched junction bases come to 12, with V trimmed by 4 bases and J by 4 bases. Taken from cysteine to phenylalanine, the CDR3 has 17 residues. The kept DNA is CDR3 alone, 51 bases in frame from the first base. The germline V gene sets CDR1 to SGHRS and CDR2 to YFSETQ.

The clonotype originates from a woman aged 45-65 years with colorectal cancer. This chain joins TRBV5-1 to TRBJ1-4, with 8 middle bases fitting TRBD1. Specimen: PBMCs. The CDR3 region reads CASSRDVDRAFNEKLFF. The sequence in DNA is TGCGCCAGCAGCCGAGATGTGGACAGGGCATTTAATGAAAAACTGTTTTTT.